The 11 T cell receptor beta chains listed next were all sequenced from one sample in a study of response to subunit inactivated influenza vaccine. MiXCR, applied by TCRdb to the RT-PCR reads, yields one record per CDR3 protein. Of 650,000 to 850,000 distinct CDR3 sequences listed, approximately 13% are singletons. This specimen consisted of PBMCs from blood, obtained 14 to 15 days before vaccination. The receptor set was obtained from a man in his fifties who received an inactivated influenza vaccine.

The rearrangement joins TRBV12-3 or TRBV12-4 to TRBJ1-3; D is undetermined. CDR3 length: 11 residues. V lost 3 bases and J 9 bases, leaving 6 bases between the germline ends. The CDR3 nucleotides read TGTGCCAGCAGTTTTGTGGGCACCATATATTTT. Its translation is CASSFVGTIYF.

In this sample, this clonotype turned up a few times. The rearrangement uses TRBV15 and TRBJ2-4; the match to TRBD2 covers 7 bases. The CDR3 spans 15 residues. Germline CDR1 LNHNV, CDR2 YYDKDF (reference sequence). V was pared by 5 bases and J by 6 bases, with 10 bases of the junction left unmatched. The CDR3 sequence: CATSHPAGVGNIQYF. DNA for the CDR3: TGTGCCACCAGCCACCCGGCGGGAGTAGGAAACATTCAGTACTTC.

This clonotype appeared a few times. J is TRBJ2-2 and V is TRBV6-5, with D unclear. Per germline, CDR1 MNHEY and CDR2 SVGAGI. Trimming cost V 3 bases and J 2 bases, with 10 bases left between them. The CDR3 runs 15 residues. CDR3 DNA sequence: TGTGCCAGCAGTTATGAGATATTTAACACCGGGGAGCTGTTTTTT. As protein: CASSYEIFNTGELFF.

The rearrangement uses TRBV4-3 and TRBJ2-3, with 8 bases that match TRBD2. Germline lookup yields CDR1 LGHNA and CDR2 YSLEER. The CDR3 has 14 amino acids. Trimming at V came to 3 bases and at J to 3 bases, leaving 2 bases not matched to a gene. CDR3 sequence: CASSQGTRTDTQYF. The CDR3 coding sequence is TGCGCCAGCAGCCAGGGGACTAGGACAGATACGCAGTATTTT.

This clonotype showed up just a few times. The J gene is TRBJ2-7, the V gene TRBV20-1, with D uncertain. This CDR3 has 13 residues. Trimming shortened V by 3 bases and J by 0 bases, and 9 bases separated the two germline ends. Germline CDR1 DFQATT, CDR2 SNEGSKA (reference sequence). The CDR3 nucleotides are TGCAGTGCTAGGTGGCCCGTCTCCTACGAGCAGTACTTC. Protein product: CSARWPVSYEQYF.

This clonotype was seen more than once but under ten times. V gene TRBV15 combines with J gene TRBJ1-5; possibly TRBD1 for D (5 bases). This CDR3 comprises 15 residues. The germline V and J ends were trimmed by 5 bases and 0 bases, with 11 bases remaining between them. Germline V gene lookup returns CDR1 LNHNV and CDR2 YYDKDF (reference sequence). The CDR3 DNA reads TGTGCCACCAGCCCGGACAAGTATAGCAATCAGCCCCAGCATTTT. Translation gives CATSPDKYSNQPQHF.

This clonotype was seen more than once but under ten times. The V and J genes are TRBV14 and TRBJ1-6, with D perhaps TRBD1 (5 bases). The CDR3 is 14 amino acids. Germline CDR1 and CDR2: SGHDN and FVKESK. V was clipped by 2 bases and J by 8 bases, with 10 bases between them. The CDR3 is CASSQPLRDSPLHF. CDR3 nucleotide sequence: TGTGCCAGCAGCCAACCCCTCAGGGATTCACCCCTCCACTTT. Together with reference TRBV14 and TRBJ1-6, the CDR3 gives the full variable domain: EAGVTQFPSHSVIEKGQTVTLRCDPISGHDNLYWYRRVMGKEIKFLLHFVKESKQDESGMPNNRFLAERTGGTYSTLKVQPAELEDSGVYFCASSQPLRDSPLHFGNGTRLTVT.

The chain joins TRBV5-1 to TRBJ1-4; the match to TRBD1 covers 9 bases. The CDR3 has 16 amino acids. V lost 4 bases to trimming and J lost 0 bases; unmatched junction nucleotides: 4. Germline CDR1 and CDR2: SGHRS and YFSETQ. The CDR3 spells CASSRTGATTNEKLFF. In DNA form, the CDR3 reads TGCGCCAGCAGCAGGACAGGGGCAACAACTAATGAAAAACTGTTTTTT.

This clonotype has at least ten counts. CDR3 sequence: CASSLGGTVLAKNIQYF. The CDR3 DNA sequence: TGTGCCAGCAGTTTAGGGGGGACGGTCCTAGCCAAAAACATTCAGTACTTC. The chain uses TRBV12-3 or TRBV12-4 and TRBJ2-4; the D call may be TRBD1 or TRBD2 (5 bases each). V shed 1 base and J shed 0 bases, with 13 bases lying between them. The CDR3 runs 17 residues.

The V call is TRBV30, the J call TRBJ1-5; 7 bases agree with TRBD1. The CDR3 is made up of 17 amino acids. The J segment lost 2 bases and the V segment lost 0 bases, leaving 10 bases of the junction unmatched. In germline, CDR1 is GTSNPN, CDR2 SVGIG (reference sequence). The CDR3 here is CAWSVQRGQIGNQPQHF. CDR3 coding DNA: TGTGCCTGGAGTGTACAAAGGGGACAGATTGGCAATCAGCCCCAGCATTTT. Combining the CDR3 with reference TRBV30 and TRBJ1-5 gives the whole variable domain SQTIHQWPATLVQPVGSPLSLECTVEGTSNPNLYWYRQAAGRGLQLLFYSVGIGQISSEVPQNLSASRPQDRQFILSSKKLLLSDSGFYLCAWSVQRGQIGNQPQHFGDGTRLSIL.

This clonotype came up many times. The chain joins TRBV5-5 to TRBJ2-7; TRBD1 agrees at 8 bases. J gave up 3 bases and V 0 bases, and 5 bases lay outside the gene matches. Germline assignment: CDR1 SGHKS and CDR2 YYEKEE (reference sequence). CDR3 length: 15 amino acids. DNA for the CDR3: TGTGCCAGCAGCTTGGAGCGACAGGGGTTCTACGAGCAGTACTTC. Encoded protein: CASSLERQGFYEQYF. Full variable domain (missing parts from reference TRBV5-5 and TRBJ2-7): DAGVTQSPTHLIKTRGQQVTLRCSPISGHKSVSWYQQVLGQGPQFIFQYYEKEERGRGNFPDRFSARQFPNYSSELNVNALLLGDSALYLCASSLERQGFYEQYFGPGTRLTVT.